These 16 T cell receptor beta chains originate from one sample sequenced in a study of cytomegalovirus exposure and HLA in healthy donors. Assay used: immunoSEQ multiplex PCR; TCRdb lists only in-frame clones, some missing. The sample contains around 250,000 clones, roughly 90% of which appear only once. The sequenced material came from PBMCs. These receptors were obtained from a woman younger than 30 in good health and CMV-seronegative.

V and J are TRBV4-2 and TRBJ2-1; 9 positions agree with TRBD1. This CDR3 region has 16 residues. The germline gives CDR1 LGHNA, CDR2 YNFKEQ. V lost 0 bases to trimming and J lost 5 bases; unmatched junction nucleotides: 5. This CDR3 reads CASSQEGQGGNNEQFF. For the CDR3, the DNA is TGTGCCAGCAGCCAAGAGGGACAGGGTGGGAACAATGAGCAGTTCTTC.

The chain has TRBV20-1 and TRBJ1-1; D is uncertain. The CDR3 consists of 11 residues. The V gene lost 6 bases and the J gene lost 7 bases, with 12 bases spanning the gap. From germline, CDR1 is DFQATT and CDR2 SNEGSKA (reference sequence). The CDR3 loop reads CSAQPGFEAFF. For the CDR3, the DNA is TGCAGTGCACAACCGGGATTTGAAGCTTTCTTT.

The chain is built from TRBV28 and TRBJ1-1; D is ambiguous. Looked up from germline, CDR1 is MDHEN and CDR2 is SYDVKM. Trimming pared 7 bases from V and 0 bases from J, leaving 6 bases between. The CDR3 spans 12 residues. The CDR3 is CASMRLNTEAFF. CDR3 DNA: TGTGCCAGCATGCGGCTGAACACTGAAGCTTTCTTT.

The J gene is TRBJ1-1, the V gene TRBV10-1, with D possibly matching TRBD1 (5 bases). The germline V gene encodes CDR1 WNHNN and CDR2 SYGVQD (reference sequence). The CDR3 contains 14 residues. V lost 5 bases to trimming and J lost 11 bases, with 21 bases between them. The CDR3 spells CASSPDSTPWAAFF. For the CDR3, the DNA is TGCGCCAGCAGTCCCGACAGCACACCCTGGGCGGCTTTCTTT.

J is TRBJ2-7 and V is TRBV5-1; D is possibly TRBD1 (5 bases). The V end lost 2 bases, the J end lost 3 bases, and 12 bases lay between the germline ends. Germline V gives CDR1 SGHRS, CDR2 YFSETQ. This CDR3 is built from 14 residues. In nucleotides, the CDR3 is TGCGCCAGCAGCTTTAGCACAGGTGGCTACGAGCAGTACTTC. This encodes CASSFSTGGYEQYF.

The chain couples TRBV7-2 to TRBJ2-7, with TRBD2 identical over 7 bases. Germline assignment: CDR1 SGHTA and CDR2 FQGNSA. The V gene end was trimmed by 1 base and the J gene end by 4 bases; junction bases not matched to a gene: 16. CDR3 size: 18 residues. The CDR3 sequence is CASSLGAQTQGEGYEQYF. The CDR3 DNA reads TGTGCCAGCAGCTTAGGGGCTCAAACCCAAGGGGAGGGATACGAGCAGTACTTC.

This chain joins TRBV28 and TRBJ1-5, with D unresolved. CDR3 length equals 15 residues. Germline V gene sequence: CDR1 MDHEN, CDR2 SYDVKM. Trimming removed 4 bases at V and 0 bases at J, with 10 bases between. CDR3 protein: CASSWGGISNQPQHF. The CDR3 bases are TGTGCCAGCAGTTGGGGAGGTATTAGCAATCAGCCCCAGCATTTT.

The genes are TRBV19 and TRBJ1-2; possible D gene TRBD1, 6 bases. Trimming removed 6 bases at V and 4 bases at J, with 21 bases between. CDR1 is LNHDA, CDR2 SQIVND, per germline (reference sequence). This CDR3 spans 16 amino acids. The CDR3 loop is CASSTVRDTLGYGYTF. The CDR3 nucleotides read TGTGCCAGTAGCACGGTACGGGACACACTCGGCTATGGCTACACCTTC.

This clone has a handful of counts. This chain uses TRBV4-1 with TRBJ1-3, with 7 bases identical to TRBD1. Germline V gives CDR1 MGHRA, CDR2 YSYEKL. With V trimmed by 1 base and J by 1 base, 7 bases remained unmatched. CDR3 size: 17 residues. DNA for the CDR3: TGCGCCAGCAGCCAAGGGTTAGGGGGCACTTCTGGAAACACCATATATTTT. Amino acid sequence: CASSQGLGGTSGNTIYF.

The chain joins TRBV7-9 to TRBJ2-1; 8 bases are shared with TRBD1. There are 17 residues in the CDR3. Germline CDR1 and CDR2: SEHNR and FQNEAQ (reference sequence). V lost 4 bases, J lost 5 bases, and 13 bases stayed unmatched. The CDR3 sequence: CASSSQNRDRSHNEQFF. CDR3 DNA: TGTGCCAGCAGCTCCCAAAACCGGGACAGGAGTCACAATGAGCAGTTCTTC. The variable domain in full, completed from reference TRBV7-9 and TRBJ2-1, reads DTGVSQNPRHKITKRGQNVTFRCDPISEHNRLYWYRQTLGQGPEFLTYFQNEAQLEKSRLLSDRFSAERPKGSFSTLEIQRTEQGDSAMYLCASSSQNRDRSHNEQFFGPGTRLTVL.

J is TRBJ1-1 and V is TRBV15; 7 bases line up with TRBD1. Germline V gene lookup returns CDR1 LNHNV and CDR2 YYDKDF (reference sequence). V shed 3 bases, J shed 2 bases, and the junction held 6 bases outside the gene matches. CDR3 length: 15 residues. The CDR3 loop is CATSSETGINTEAFF. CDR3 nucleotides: TGTGCCACCAGCAGTGAGACAGGGATAAACACTGAAGCTTTCTTT. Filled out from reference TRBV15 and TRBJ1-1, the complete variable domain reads DAMVIQNPRYQVTQFGKPVTLSCSQTLNHNVMYWYQQKSSQAPKLLFHYYDKDFNNEADTPDNFQSRRPNTSFCFLDIRSPGLGDTAMYLCATSSETGINTEAFFGQGTRLTVV.

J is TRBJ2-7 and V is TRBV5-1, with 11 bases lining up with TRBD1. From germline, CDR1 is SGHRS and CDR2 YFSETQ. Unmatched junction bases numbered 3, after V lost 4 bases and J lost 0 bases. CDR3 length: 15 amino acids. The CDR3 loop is CASSPGTGGSYEQYV. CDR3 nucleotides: TGCGCCAGCAGCCCCGGGACAGGGGGCTCCTACGAGCAGTACGTC.

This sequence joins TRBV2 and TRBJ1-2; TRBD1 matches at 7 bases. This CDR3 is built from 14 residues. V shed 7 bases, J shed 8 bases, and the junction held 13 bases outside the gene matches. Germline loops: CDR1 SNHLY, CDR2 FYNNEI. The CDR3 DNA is TGTGCCAGCAAGACGACAGGGAACCCGTTCGGCTACACCTTC. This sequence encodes CASKTTGNPFGYTF.

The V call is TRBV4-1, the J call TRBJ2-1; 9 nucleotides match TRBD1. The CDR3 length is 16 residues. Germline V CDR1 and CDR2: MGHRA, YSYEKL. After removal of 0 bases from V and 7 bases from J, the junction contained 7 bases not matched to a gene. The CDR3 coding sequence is TGCGCCAGCAGCCAAGAAGAGACAGGGGGGTGGAATGAGCAGTTCTTC. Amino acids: CASSQEETGGWNEQFF.

The CDR3 DNA reads as TGCGCCAGCAGCCGGGAGCCAGATACGCAGTATTTT. Amino acid sequence: CASSREPDTQYF. The genes are TRBV5-1 and TRBJ2-3, with TRBD2 as a possible D gene (6 bases). The CDR3 runs to 12 residues. Trimming removed 4 bases from V and 4 bases from J, with 7 bases in between. CDR1 and CDR2 (germline): SGHRS, YFSETQ.

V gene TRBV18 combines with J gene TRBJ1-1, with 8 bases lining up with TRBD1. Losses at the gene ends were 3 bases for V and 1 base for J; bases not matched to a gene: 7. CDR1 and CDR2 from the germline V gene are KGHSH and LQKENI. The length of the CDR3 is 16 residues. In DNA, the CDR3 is TGTGCCAGCTCACCGGACAGGGTTGGAGGGAACACTGAAGCTTTCTTT. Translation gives CASSPDRVGGNTEAFF.